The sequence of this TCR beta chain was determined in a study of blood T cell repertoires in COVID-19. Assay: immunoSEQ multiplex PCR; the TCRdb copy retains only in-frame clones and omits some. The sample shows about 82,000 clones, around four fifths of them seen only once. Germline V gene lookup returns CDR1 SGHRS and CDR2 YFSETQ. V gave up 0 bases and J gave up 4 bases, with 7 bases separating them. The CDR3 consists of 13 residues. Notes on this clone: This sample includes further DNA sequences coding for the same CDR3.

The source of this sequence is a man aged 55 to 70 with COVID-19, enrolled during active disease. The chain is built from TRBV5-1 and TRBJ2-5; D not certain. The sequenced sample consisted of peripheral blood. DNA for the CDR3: TGCGCCAGCAGCTTGGGAGGTGGAGAGACCCAGTACTTC. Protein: CASSLGGGETQYF.